This note documents a single TCR beta chain sequence. V trimming: 4 bases; J trimming: 5 bases; junction bases outside the gene matches: 6. The CDR3 is 16 residues long. Germline CDR1 and CDR2: LGHNA and YNFKEQ. These data come from a study of shared clonotypes between healthy human individuals. Data came from immunoSEQ multiplex PCR; TCRdb stores just in-frame clones and leaves some out. Of some 2.1 million clones listed, about 93% are singletons. Naive CD8 cells lacked CD45RO and underwent positive selection for CCR7, leaving out terminally differentiated effector memory CD45RA+ cells. The sample taken for sequencing was naive CD8+ T cells from PBMCs. This receptor was identified in a man between 18 and 29 years old in good health. Some clones in this sample may be carry-over from other donors' samples. The J gene is TRBJ2-1, the V gene TRBV4-2, with TRBD2 matching 12 bases. CDR3 coding DNA: TGTGCCAGCAGCCGTACTAGCGGGAGGACCAACAATGAGCAGTTCTTC. Translation gives CASSRTSGRTNNEQFF.